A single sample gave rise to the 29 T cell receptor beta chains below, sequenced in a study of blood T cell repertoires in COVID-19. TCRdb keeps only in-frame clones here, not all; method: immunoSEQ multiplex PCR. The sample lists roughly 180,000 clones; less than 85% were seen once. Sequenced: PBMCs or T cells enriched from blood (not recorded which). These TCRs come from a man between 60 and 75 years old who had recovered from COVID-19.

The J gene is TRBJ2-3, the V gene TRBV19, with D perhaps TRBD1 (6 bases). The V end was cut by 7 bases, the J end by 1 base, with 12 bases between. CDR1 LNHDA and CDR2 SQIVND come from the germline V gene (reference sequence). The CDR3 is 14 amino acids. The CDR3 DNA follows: TGTGCCAGTACTCAGGGGAGCGGCACAGATACGCAGTATTTT. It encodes CASTQGSGTDTQYF.

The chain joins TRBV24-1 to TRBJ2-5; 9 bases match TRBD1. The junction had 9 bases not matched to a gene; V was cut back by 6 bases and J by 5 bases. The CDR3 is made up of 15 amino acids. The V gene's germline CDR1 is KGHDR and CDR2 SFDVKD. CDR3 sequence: CATSPGQGLGETQYF. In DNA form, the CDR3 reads TGTGCCACCAGTCCGGGACAGGGTCTTGGGGAGACCCAGTACTTC.

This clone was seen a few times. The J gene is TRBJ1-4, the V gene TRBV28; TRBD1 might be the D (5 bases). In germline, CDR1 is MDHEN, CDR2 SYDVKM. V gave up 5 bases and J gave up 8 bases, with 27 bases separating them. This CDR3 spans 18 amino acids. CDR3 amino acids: CASSLSRDSRGNIEKLFF. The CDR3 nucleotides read TGTGCCAGCAGTCTATCCCGGGACTCCCGGGGCAATATAGAAAAACTGTTTTTT.

CDR3 sequence reads: CSVERGGHDIQYF. DNA of the CDR3: TGCAGCGTTGAAAGGGGAGGACATGACATTCAGTACTTC. J is TRBJ2-4 and V is TRBV29-1, with D maybe TRBD2 (6 bases). CDR3 length: 13 residues. The germline V gene has CDR1 SQVTM and CDR2 ANQGSEA. Trimming stripped 2 bases from V and 8 bases from J, with 13 bases between.

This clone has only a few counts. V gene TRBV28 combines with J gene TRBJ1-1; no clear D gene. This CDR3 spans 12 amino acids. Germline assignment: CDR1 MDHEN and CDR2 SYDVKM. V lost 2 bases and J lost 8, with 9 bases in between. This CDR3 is CASSLPMLEAFF. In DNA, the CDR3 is TGTGCCAGCAGTTTACCTATGCTGGAAGCTTTCTTT.

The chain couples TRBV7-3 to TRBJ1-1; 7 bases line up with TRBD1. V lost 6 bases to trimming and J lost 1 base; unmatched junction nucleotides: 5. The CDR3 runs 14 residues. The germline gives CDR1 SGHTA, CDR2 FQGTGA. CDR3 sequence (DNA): TGTGCCAGCAGGCGGGACAGTGAGAACACTGAAGCTTTCTTT. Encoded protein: CASRRDSENTEAFF.

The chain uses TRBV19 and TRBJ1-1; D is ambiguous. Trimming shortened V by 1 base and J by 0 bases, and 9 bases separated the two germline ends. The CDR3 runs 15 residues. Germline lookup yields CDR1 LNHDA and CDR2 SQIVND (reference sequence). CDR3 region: CASSIAARMNTEAFF. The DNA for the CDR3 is TGTGCCAGTAGTATAGCGGCGCGGATGAACACTGAAGCTTTCTTT.

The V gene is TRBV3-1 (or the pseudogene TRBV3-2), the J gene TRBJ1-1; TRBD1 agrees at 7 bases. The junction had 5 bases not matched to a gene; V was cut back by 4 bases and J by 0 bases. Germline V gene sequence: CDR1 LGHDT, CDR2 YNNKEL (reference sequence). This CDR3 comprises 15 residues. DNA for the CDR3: TGTGCCAGCAGCCGCTGGGGGACAGTGAACACTGAAGCTTTCTTT. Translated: CASSRWGTVNTEAFF.

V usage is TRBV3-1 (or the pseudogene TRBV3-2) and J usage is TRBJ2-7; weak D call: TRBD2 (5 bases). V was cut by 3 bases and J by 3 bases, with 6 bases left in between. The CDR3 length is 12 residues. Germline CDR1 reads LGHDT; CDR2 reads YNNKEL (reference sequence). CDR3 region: CASSQTIYEQYF. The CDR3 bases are TGTGCCAGCAGCCAGACTATCTACGAGCAGTACTTC.

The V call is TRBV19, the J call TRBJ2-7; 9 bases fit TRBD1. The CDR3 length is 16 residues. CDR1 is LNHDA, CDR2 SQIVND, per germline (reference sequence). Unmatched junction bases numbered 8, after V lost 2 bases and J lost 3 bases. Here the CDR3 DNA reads TGTGCCAGTAGTATAAGGGGGACAGGGAGAGGCTACGAGCAGTACTTC. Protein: CASSIRGTGRGYEQYF.

For the CDR3, the DNA is TGCGCCAGCAGCCCAAATCAGGGGGCTGGTCAGCCCCAGCATTTT. Translated: CASSPNQGAGQPQHF. J is TRBJ1-5 and V is TRBV4-1; 8 nucleotides match TRBD1. Per the germline V gene, CDR1 is MGHRA and CDR2 is YSYEKL. V shed 4 bases, J shed 6 bases, and the junction held 8 bases outside the gene matches. The CDR3 length is 15 residues.

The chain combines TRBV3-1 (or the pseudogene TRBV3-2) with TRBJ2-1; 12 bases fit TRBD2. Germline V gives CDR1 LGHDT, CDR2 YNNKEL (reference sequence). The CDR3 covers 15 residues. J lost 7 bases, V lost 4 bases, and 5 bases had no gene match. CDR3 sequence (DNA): TGTGCCAGCAGCCCTAGCGGGGGGGCAGAGAATGAGCAGTTCTTC. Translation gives CASSPSGGAENEQFF.

The CDR3 DNA follows: TGTGCCAGCAGCGTAGACAGGCGGAACACTGAAGCTTTCTTT. Translated: CASSVDRRNTEAFF. The chain combines TRBV9 with TRBJ1-1; a possible D gene is TRBD1 (5 bases). The germline gives CDR1 SGDLS, CDR2 YYNGEE. Trimming took off 0 bases at V and 1 base at J, with 7 bases between the two ends. CDR3 length: 14 residues.

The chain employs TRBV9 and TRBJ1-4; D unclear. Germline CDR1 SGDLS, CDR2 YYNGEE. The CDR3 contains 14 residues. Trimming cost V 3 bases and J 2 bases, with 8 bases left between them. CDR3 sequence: CASSASGTNEKLFF. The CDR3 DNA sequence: TGTGCCAGCAGCGCGAGCGGGACTAATGAAAAACTGTTTTTT.

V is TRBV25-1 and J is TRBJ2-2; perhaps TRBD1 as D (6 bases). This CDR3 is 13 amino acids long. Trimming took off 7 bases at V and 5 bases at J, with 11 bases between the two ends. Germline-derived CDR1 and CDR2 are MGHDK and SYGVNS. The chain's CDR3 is CASTPRGTGELFF. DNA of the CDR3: TGTGCCAGCACCCCGAGGGGGACCGGGGAGCTGTTTTTT.

The DNA of the CDR3 is TGTGCCAGTACTCAAGGAAGACAGTTCAATCAGCCCCAGCATTTT. Translated: CASTQGRQFNQPQHF. The V and J genes are TRBV19 and TRBJ1-5; D is perhaps TRBD1 (5 bases). Looked up from germline, CDR1 is LNHDA and CDR2 is SQIVND (reference sequence). V was clipped by 7 bases and J by 3 bases, with 16 bases between them. The CDR3 extends over 15 amino acids.

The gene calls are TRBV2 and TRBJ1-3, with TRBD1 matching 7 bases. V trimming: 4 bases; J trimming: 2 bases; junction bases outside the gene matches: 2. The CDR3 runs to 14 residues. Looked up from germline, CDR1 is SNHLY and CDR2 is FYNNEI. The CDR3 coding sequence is TGTGCCAGCAGTGCGACAGGGACTGGAAACACCATATATTTT. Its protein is CASSATGTGNTIYF.

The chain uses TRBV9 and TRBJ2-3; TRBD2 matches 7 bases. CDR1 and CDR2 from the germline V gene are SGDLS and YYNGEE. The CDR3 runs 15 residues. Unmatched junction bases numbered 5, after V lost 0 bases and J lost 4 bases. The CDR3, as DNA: TGTGCCAGCAGCGTAGCGGAGACTAGCCCAGATACGCAGTATTTT. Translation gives CASSVAETSPDTQYF.

The CDR3 region is CASSVTGNEQFF. The CDR3 DNA is TGTGCCAGCAGCGTCACCGGCAATGAGCAGTTCTTC. The chain has TRBV9 and TRBJ2-1; no clear D gene. Germline assignment: CDR1 SGDLS and CDR2 YYNGEE. This CDR3 comprises 12 residues. V was cut by 2 bases and J by 6 bases, with 6 bases left in between.

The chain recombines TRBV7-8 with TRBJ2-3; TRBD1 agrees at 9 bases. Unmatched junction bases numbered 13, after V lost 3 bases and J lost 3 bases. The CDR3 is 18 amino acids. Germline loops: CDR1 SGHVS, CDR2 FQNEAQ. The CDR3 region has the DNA TGTGCCAGCAGCTTTAGAATCGGGGACAGGGCCAGGACAGATACGCAGTATTTT. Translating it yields CASSFRIGDRARTDTQYF.

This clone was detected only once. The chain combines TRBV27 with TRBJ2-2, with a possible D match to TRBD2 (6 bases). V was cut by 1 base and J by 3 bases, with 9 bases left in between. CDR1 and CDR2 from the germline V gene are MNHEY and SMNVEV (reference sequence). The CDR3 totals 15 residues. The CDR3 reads CASSLFRGYTGELFF. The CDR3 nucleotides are TGTGCCAGCAGTTTATTTCGGGGGTACACCGGGGAGCTGTTTTTT.

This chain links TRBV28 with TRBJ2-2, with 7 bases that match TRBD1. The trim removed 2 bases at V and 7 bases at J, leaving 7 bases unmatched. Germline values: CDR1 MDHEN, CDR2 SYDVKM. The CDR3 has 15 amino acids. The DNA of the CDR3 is TGTGCCAGCAGTTTAAAGAGGGGGCTGAACGGGGAGCTGTTTTTT. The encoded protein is CASSLKRGLNGELFF.

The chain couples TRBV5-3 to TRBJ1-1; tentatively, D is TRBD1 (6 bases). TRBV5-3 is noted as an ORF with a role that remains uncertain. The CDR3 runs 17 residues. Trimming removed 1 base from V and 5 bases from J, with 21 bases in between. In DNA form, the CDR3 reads TGTGCCAGAAGCTTGTATCGACAGGCTCATGATGGTACTGAAGCTTTCTTT. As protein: CARSLYRQAHDGTEAFF.

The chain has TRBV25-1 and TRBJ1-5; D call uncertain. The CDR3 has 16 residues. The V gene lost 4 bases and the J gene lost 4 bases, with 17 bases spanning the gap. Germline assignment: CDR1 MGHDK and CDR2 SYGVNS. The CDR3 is CASSAFQEGKNQPQHF. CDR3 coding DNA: TGTGCCAGCAGTGCCTTTCAGGAGGGAAAAAATCAGCCCCAGCATTTT.

The CDR3 sequence is CASTTGDNSPLHF. The DNA of the CDR3 is TGTGCCAGTACCACAGGGGATAATTCACCCCTCCACTTT. The chain links TRBV19 to TRBJ1-6; TRBD1 matches at 7 bases. CDR1 is LNHDA and CDR2 is SQIVND in the germline V gene (reference sequence). V shed 7 bases, J shed 5 bases, and the junction held 2 bases outside the gene matches. This CDR3 is 13 amino acids long. The whole variable domain, filled in from reference TRBV19 and TRBJ1-6, reads DGGITQSPKYLFRKEGQNVTLSCEQNLNHDAMYWYRQDPGQGLRLIYYSQIVNDFQKGDIAEGYSVSREKKESFPLTVTSAQKNPTAFYLCASTTGDNSPLHFGNGTRLTVT.

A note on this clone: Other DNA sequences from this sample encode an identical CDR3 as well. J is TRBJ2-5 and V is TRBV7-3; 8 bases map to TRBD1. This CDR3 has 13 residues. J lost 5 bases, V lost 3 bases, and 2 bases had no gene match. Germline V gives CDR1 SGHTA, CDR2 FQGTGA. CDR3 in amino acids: CASSFTGGETQYF. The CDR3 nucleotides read TGTGCCAGCAGCTTTACAGGGGGGGAGACCCAGTACTTC.

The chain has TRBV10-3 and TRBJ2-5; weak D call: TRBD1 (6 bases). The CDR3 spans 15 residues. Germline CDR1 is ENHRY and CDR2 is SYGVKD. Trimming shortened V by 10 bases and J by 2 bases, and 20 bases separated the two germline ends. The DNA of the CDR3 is TGTGCCACCGACCCTTATCAGGGGAATCAAGAGACCCAGTACTTC. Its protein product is CATDPYQGNQETQYF.

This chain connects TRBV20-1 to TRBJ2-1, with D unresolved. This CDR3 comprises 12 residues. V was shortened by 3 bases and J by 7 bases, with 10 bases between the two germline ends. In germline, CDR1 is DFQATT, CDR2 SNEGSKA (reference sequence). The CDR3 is CSASLARNEQFF. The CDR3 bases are TGCAGTGCTAGTCTGGCCAGAAATGAGCAGTTCTTC.

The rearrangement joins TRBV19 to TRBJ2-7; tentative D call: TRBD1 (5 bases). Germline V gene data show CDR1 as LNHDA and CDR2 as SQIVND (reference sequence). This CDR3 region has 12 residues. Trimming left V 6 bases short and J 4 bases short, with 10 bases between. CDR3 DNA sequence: TGTGCCAGTAGAGGGGTTGGGTACGAGCAGTACTTC. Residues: CASRGVGYEQYF.